This TCR beta chain was recorded in a study of blood T cells in healthy people across ages. Study-wide results and limits: Per million T cells, the diversity of TCR beta decreased roughly linearly as age advanced.

Primed by a sample-barcoded 5' primer and a J-beta primer mix, a second PCR proceeded for about 6 to 12 cycles. MiXCR was run by TCRdb on the 5' RACE reads, yielding one entry per CDR3 protein. The sample gives 1.5 million or so distinct CDR3 sequences, about 40% of which show up once; less than 8% is in the top ten. Between the trimmed V and J ends, which lost 1 base and 0 bases, there was a span of 9 bases. CDR3 length: 15 residues. Germline assignment: CDR1 SGHRS and CDR2 YFSETQ. No fewer than 5.5 micrograms of total RNA were isolated from every sample. With respect to this clonotype: The antigen remains unidentified.

This TCR came from a woman younger than 35 in good health. This chain joins TRBV5-1 and TRBJ2-3; D not resolved. Specimen: blood. The chain's CDR3 is CASSLRLSSTDTQYF. In DNA, the CDR3 is TGCGCCAGCAGCTTGAGGTTATCTAGCACAGATACGCAGTATTTT.